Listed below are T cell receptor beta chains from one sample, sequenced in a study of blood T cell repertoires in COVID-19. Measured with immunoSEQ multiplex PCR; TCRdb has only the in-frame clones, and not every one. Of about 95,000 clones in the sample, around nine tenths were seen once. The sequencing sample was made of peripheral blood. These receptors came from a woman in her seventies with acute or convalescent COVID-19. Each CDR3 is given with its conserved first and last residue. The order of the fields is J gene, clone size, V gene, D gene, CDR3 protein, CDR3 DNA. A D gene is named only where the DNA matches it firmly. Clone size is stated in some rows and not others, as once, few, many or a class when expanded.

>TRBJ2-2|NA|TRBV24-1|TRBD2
CATSDYSGRTGELFF
TGTGCCACCAGTGATTATAGCGGGAGGACCGGGGAGCTGTTTTTT
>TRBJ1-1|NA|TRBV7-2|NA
CASSLLGGVNTEAFF
TGTGCCAGCAGCTTACTCGGCGGGGTGAACACTGAAGCTTTCTTT
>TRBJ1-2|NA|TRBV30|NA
CAWSRGRYGYTF
TGTGCCTGGAGTAGAGGCCGCTATGGCTACACCTTC
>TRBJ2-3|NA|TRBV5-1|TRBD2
CASSPRLAGGRRDTQYF
TGCGCCAGCAGCCCGCGTCTAGCGGGGGGCCGAAGGGATACGCAGTATTTT
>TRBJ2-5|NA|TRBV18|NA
CASSQGLGETQYF
TGTGCCAGCTCACAGGGACTTGGAGAGACCCAGTACTTC
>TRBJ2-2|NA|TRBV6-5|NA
CASRGTINTGELFF
TGTGCCAGCAGGGGGACAATAAACACCGGGGAGCTGTTTTTT
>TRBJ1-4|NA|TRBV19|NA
CASSLLLPPGEGKLFF
TGTGCCAGTAGTCTACTCTTACCTCCGGGGGAAGGAAAACTGTTTTTT
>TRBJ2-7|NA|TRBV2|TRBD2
CASSVGLAGAYEQYF
TGTGCCAGCAGTGTTGGACTAGCGGGGGCCTACGAGCAGTACTTC
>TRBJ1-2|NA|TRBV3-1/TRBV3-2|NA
CASRAGPGPNYGYTF
TGTGCCAGCAGGGCAGGGCCTGGGCCTAACTATGGCTACACCTTC
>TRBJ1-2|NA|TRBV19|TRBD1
CASSPDRGNYGYTF
TGTGCCAGTAGTCCTGACAGGGGTAACTATGGCTACACCTTC
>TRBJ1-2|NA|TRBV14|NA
CASSQVSTVGDGYTF
TGTGCCAGCAGCCAAGTGTCAACCGTCGGGGATGGCTACACCTTC
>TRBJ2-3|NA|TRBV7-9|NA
CASSLGDGATDTQYF
TGTGCCAGCAGCTTAGGTGATGGGGCCACAGATACGCAGTATTTT
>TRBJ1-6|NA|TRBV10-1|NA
CASSTGVSPLHF
TGCGCCAGCTCGACAGGTGTTTCACCCCTCCACTTT
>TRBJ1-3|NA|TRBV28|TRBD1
CASSIPGQGSGNTIYF
TGTGCCAGCAGCATTCCGGGACAGGGTTCCGGAAACACCATATATTTT
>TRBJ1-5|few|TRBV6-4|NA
CASSDQRGGGLSNQPQHF
TGTGCCAGCAGTGACCAACGGGGGGGCGGCCTTAGCAATCAGCCCCAGCATTTT